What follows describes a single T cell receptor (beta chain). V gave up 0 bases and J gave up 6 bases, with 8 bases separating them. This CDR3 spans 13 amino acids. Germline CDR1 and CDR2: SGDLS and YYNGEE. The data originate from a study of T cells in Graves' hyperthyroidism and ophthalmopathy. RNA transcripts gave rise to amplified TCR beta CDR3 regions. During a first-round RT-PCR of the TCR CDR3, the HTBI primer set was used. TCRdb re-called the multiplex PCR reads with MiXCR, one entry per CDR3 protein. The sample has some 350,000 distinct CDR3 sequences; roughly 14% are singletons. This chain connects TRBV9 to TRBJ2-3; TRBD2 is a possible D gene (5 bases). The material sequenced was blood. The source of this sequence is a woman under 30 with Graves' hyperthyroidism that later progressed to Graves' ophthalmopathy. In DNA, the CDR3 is TGTGCCAGCAGCGTAGACCGGAGGGATACGCAGTATTTT. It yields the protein CASSVDRRDTQYF. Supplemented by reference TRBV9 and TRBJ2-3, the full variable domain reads DSGVTQTPKHLITATGQRVTLRCSPRSGDLSVYWYQQSLDQGLQFLIQYYNGEERAKGNILERFSAQQFPDLHSELNLSSLELGDSALYFCASSVDRRDTQYFGPGTRLTVL.